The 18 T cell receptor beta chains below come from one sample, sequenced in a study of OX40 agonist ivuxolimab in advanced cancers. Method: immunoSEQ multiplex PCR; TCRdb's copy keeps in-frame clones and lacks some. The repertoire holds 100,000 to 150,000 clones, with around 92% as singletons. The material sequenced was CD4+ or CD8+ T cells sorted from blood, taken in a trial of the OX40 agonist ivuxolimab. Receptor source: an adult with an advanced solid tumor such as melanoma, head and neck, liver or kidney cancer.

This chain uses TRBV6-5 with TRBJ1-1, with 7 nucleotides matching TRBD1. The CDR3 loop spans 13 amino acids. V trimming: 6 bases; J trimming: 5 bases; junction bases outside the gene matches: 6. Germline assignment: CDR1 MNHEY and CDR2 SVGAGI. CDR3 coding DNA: TGTGCCAGCAGGCGACAGGGAGGTACTGAAGCTTTCTTT. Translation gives CASRRQGGTEAFF.

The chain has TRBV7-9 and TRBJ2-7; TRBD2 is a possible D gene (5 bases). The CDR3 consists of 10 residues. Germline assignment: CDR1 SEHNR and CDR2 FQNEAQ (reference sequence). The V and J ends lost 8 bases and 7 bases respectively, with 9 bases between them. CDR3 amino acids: CASGTGEQYF. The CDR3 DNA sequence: TGTGCCAGCGGTACGGGGGAGCAGTACTTC.

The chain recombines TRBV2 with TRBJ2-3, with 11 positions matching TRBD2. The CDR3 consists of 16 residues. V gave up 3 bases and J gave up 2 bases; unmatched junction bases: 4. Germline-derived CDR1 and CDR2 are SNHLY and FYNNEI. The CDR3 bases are TGTGCCAGCAGTGAGGAGACTAGCGGGATCACAGATACGCAGTATTTT. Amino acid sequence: CASSEETSGITDTQYF.

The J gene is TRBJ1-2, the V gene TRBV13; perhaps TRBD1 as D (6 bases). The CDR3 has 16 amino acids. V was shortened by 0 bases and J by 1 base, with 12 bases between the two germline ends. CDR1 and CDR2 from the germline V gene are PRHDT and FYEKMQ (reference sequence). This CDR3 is CASSLGQGVGNYGYTF. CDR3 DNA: TGTGCCAGCAGCTTAGGACAGGGAGTAGGTAACTATGGCTACACCTTC.

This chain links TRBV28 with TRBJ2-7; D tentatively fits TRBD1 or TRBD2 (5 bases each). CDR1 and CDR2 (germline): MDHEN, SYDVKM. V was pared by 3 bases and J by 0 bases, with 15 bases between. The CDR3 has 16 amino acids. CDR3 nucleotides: TGTGCCAGCAGTTTCCGTCTGGGGACGTCCTCCTACGAGCAGTACTTC. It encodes CASSFRLGTSSYEQYF.

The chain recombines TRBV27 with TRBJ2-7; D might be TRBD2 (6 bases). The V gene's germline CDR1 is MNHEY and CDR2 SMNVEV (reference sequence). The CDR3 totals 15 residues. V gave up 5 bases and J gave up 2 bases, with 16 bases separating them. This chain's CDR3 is CASSPYFGGTYEQYF. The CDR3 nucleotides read TGTGCCAGCAGTCCCTATTTCGGGGGAACCTACGAGCAGTACTTC.

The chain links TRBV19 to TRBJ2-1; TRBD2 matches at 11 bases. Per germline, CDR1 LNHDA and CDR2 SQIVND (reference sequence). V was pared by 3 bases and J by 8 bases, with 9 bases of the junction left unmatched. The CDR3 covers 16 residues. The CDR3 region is CASSIASGRYRDEQFF. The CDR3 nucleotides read TGTGCCAGTAGTATCGCTAGCGGGAGGTATAGGGATGAGCAGTTCTTC.

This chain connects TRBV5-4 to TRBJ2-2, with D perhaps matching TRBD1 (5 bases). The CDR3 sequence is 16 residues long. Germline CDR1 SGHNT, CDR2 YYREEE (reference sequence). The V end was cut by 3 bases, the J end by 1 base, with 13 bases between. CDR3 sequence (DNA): TGTGCCAGCAGCTCAGGGAATCGGGTGAACACCGGGGAGCTGTTTTTT. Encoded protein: CASSSGNRVNTGELFF.

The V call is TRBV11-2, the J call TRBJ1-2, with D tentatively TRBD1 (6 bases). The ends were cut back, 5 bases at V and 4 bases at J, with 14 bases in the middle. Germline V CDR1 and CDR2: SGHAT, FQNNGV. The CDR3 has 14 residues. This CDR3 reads CASSLVETGYGYTF. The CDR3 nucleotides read TGTGCCAGCAGCCTCGTCGAGACAGGCTATGGCTACACCTTC. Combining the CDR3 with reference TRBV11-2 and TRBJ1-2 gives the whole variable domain EAGVAQSPRYKIIEKRQSVAFWCNPISGHATLYWYQQILGQGPKLLIQFQNNGVVDDSQLPKDRFSAERLKGVDSTLKIQPAKLEDSAVYLCASSLVETGYGYTFGSGTRLTVV.

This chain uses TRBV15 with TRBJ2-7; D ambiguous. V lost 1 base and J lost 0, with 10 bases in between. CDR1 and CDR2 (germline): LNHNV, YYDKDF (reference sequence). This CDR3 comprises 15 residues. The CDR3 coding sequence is TGTGCCACCAGCAGAGCGTCTGAGAACTCCTACGAGCAGTACTTC. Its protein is CATSRASENSYEQYF.

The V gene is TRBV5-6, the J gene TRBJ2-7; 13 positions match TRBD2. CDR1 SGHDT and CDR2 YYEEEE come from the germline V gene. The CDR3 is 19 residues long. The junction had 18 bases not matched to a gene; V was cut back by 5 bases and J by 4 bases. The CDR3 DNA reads TGTGCCAGCAGGGACTGGACTAGCGGGAGCTGGGGTTTGAGGTACGAGCAGTACTTC. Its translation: CASRDWTSGSWGLRYEQYF.

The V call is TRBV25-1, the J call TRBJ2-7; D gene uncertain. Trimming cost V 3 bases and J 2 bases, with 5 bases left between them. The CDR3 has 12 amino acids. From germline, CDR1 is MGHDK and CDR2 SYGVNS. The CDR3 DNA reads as TGTGCCAGCAGTGAGCAGCCCTACGAGCAGTACTTC. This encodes CASSEQPYEQYF.

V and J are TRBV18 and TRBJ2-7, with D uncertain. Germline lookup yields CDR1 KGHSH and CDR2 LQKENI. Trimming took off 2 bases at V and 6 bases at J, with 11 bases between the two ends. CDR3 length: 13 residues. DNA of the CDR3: TGTGCCAGCTCACCAGTTGTCAGGAGCGAGCAGTACTTC. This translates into CASSPVVRSEQYF.

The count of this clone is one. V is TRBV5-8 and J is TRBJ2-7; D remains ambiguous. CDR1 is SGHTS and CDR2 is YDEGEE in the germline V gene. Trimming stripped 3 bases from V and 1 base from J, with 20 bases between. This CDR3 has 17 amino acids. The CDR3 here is CASSYGPSAGDSYEQYF. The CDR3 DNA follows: TGTGCCAGCAGCTACGGGCCTTCGGCAGGTGATTCCTACGAGCAGTACTTC. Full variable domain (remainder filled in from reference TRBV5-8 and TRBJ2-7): EAGVTQSPTHLIKTRGQQATLRCSPISGHTSVYWYQQALGLGLQFLLWYDEGEERNRGNFPPRFSGRQFPNYSSELNVNALELEDSALYLCASSYGPSAGDSYEQYFGPGTRLTVT.

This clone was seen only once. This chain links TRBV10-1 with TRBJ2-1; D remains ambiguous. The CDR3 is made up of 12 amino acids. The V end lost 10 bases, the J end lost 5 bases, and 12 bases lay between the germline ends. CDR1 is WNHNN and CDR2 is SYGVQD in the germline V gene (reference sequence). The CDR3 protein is CATSRHNNEQFF. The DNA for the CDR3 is TGCGCCACCTCCAGGCATAACAATGAGCAGTTCTTC.

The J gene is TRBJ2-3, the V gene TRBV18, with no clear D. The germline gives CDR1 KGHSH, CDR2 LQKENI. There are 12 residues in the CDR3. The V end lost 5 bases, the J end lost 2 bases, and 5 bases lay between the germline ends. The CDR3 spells CASSEVTDTQYF. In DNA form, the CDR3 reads TGTGCCAGCTCAGAGGTCACAGATACGCAGTATTTT.

This CDR3 is CAWRGLGGAGTGELFF. The CDR3, as DNA: TGTGCCTGGAGGGGGTTGGGGGGAGCAGGCACCGGGGAGCTGTTTTTT. V and J are TRBV30 and TRBJ2-2; a possible D gene is TRBD2 (6 bases). The germline V gene encodes CDR1 GTSNPN and CDR2 SVGIG (reference sequence). Trimming took 3 bases from V and 4 from J, leaving 18 bases between them. This CDR3 contains 16 residues.

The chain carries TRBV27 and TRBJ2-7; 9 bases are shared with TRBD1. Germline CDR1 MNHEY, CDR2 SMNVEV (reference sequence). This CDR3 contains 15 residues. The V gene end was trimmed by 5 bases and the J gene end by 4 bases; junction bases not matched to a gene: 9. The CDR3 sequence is CASSPSGTGSYEQYF. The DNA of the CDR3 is TGTGCCAGCAGTCCTTCGGGGACAGGGTCGTACGAGCAGTACTTC.